The next 26 T cell receptor beta chains were all read from a single sample in a study of blood T cell repertoires in COVID-19. TCRdb keeps only in-frame clones here, not all; method: immunoSEQ multiplex PCR. Altogether about 120,000 clones are present, about 80% being singletons, with the ten largest covering approximately 4.2%. The specimen was peripheral blood. The receptors come from a woman of 80 years or more with acute or convalescent COVID-19.

The chain uses TRBV5-6 and TRBJ1-5; D is unresolved. This CDR3 has 15 amino acids. Germline V gene sequence: CDR1 SGHDT, CDR2 YYEEEE. V was clipped by 1 base and J by 3 bases, with 11 bases between them. CDR3 sequence reads: CASSLRGSFNQPQHF. CDR3 DNA: TGTGCCAGCAGCTTGCGGGGTAGTTTCAATCAGCCCCAGCATTTT.

In its sample, this clone was seen a few times. The chain combines TRBV29-1 with TRBJ1-1; D not resolved. CDR1 SQVTM and CDR2 ANQGSEA come from the germline V gene. V was pared by 7 bases and J by 0 bases, with 6 bases between. The CDR3 covers 11 residues. The CDR3 protein is CSAGVNTEAFF. The CDR3 bases are TGCAGCGCAGGAGTGAACACTGAAGCTTTCTTT.

The chain joins TRBV30 to TRBJ2-7, with D possibly TRBD1 on 6 matching bases. The germline V and J ends were trimmed by 3 bases and 3 bases, with 15 bases remaining between them. Germline values: CDR1 GTSNPN, CDR2 SVGIG (reference sequence). The CDR3 is 14 residues long. CDR3 DNA: TGTGCCTGGAGCCCGGTGGGGGCTGACTACGAGCAGTACTTC. Translated, it gives CAWSPVGADYEQYF.

This clone was seen a single time. This chain uses TRBV7-2 with TRBJ2-3; D is undetermined. The CDR3 sequence is 13 residues long. CDR1 is SGHTA, CDR2 FQGNSA, per germline. Trimming removed 7 bases from V and 7 bases from J, with 15 bases in between. CDR3 amino acids: CASNPGGQNTQYF. Here the CDR3 DNA reads TGTGCCAGCAACCCCGGTGGGCAGAATACGCAGTATTTT.

This chain connects TRBV27 to TRBJ2-1; 14 bases match TRBD2. The CDR3 totals 17 residues. Germline-derived CDR1 and CDR2 are MNHEY and SMNVEV (reference sequence). Unmatched junction bases numbered 11, after V lost 4 bases and J lost 9 bases. The CDR3 here is CASSSPSGLAGGSEQFF. CDR3 bases: TGTGCCAGCAGTTCCCCGTCAGGACTAGCGGGGGGCAGTGAGCAGTTCTTC.

This clone was detected a few times. The DNA for the CDR3 is TGTGCCAGCAGCCCAGAGGGGGTGTATGGCTACACCTTC. It translates to CASSPEGVYGYTF. V and J are TRBV7-2 and TRBJ1-2; a possible D gene is TRBD1 (6 bases). V was shortened by 5 bases and J by 5 bases, with 12 bases between the two germline ends. This CDR3 comprises 13 residues. Looked up from germline, CDR1 is SGHTA and CDR2 is FQGNSA. Full variable domain (outside the CDR3, taken from reference TRBV7-2 and TRBJ1-2): GAGVSQSPSNKVTEKGKDVELRCDPISGHTALYWYRQSLGQGLEFLIYFQGNSAPDKSGLPSDRFSAERTGGSVSTLTIQRTQQEDSAVYLCASSPEGVYGYTFGSGTRLTVV.

V is TRBV24-1 and J is TRBJ2-3, with a possible D match to TRBD2 (7 bases). V was clipped by 4 bases and J by 6 bases, with 16 bases between them. The CDR3 is 15 residues long. Per the germline V gene, CDR1 is KGHDR and CDR2 is SFDVKD. The CDR3 sequence is CATSDGRGPGDTQYF. CDR3 DNA: TGTGCCACCAGTGACGGGCGGGGGCCAGGTGATACGCAGTATTTT.

This sequence joins TRBV6-1 and TRBJ1-6; D is unclear. Germline CDR1 is MNHNS and CDR2 is SASEGT. The CDR3 sequence is 15 residues long. The ends were cut back, 1 base at V and 4 bases at J, with 8 bases in the middle. The CDR3 is CASSEEGGYNSPLHF. For the CDR3, the DNA is TGTGCCAGCAGTGAAGAAGGCGGGTATAATTCACCCCTCCACTTT.

A remark on this clone: The identical CDR3 is also encoded by other nucleotide sequences in the sample. This chain links TRBV20-1 with TRBJ1-4; D remains unclear. The length of the CDR3 is 11 residues. The V gene lost 5 bases and the J gene lost 4 bases, with 5 bases spanning the gap. CDR1 and CDR2 from the germline V gene are DFQATT and SNEGSKA (reference sequence). CDR3 nucleotide sequence: TGCAGTGCTCCCCTTAATGAAAAACTGTTTTTT. Protein product: CSAPLNEKLFF.

The chain employs TRBV7-8 and TRBJ2-1; 8 positions agree with TRBD2. The trim removed 3 bases at V and 2 bases at J, leaving 6 bases unmatched. The CDR3 runs to 16 residues. Germline V CDR1 and CDR2: SGHVS, FQNEAQ. The CDR3 sequence: CASSFQAGAAYNEQFF. The CDR3 coding sequence is TGTGCCAGCAGCTTCCAAGCGGGAGCGGCCTACAATGAGCAGTTCTTC.

The chain couples TRBV19 to TRBJ2-5; 14 positions agree with TRBD2. This CDR3 is built from 17 residues. V lost 2 bases and J lost 5; bases outside the gene matches: 7. In germline, CDR1 is LNHDA, CDR2 SQIVND (reference sequence). The CDR3 DNA follows: TGTGCCAGTAGTATATATGGGACTAGCGGGAGCGGGGAGACCCAGTACTTC. Translating gives CASSIYGTSGSGETQYF. Based on the CDR3 plus reference TRBV19 and TRBJ2-5, the full variable domain is DGGITQSPKYLFRKEGQNVTLSCEQNLNHDAMYWYRQDPGQGLRLIYYSQIVNDFQKGDIAEGYSVSREKKESFPLTVTSAQKNPTAFYLCASSIYGTSGSGETQYFGPGTRLLVL.

This clone was seen a few times. The V gene is TRBV6-5, the J gene TRBJ2-3; 9 bases line up with TRBD1. Losses at the gene ends were 7 bases for V and 4 bases for J; bases not matched to a gene: 9. CDR3 length: 15 residues. The germline V gene encodes CDR1 MNHEY and CDR2 SVGAGI. As DNA, the CDR3 is TGTGCCAGCACCGCGACAGGGGGGTACGCAGATACGCAGTATTTT. It translates to CASTATGGYADTQYF.

This clone appeared once. This chain uses TRBV7-9 with TRBJ2-2; 12 nucleotides line up with TRBD2. Germline V gives CDR1 SEHNR, CDR2 FQNEAQ (reference sequence). Unmatched junction bases numbered 0, after V lost 3 bases and J lost 4 bases. There are 15 residues in the CDR3. The CDR3 here is CASSLTSGSTGELFF. CDR3 nucleotides: TGTGCCAGCAGCTTGACTAGCGGGAGCACCGGGGAGCTGTTTTTT.

The chain links TRBV19 to TRBJ1-5; 12 bases agree with TRBD1. V lost 6 bases and J lost 7; bases outside the gene matches: 7. The CDR3 covers 15 residues. The V gene's germline CDR1 is LNHDA and CDR2 SQIVND (reference sequence). DNA of the CDR3: TGTGCCAGTAGCGGGACAGGGGGCTTACACCAGCCCCAGCATTTT. The encoded protein is CASSGTGGLHQPQHF.

The CDR3 sequence: CASTATLRGRTEAFF. The CDR3 DNA sequence: TGTGCCAGCACCGCAACCCTCAGGGGACGGACTGAAGCTTTCTTT. The chain uses TRBV11-2 and TRBJ1-1; D is perhaps TRBD1 (6 bases). The CDR3 is 15 residues long. Germline assignment: CDR1 SGHAT and CDR2 FQNNGV. V lost 7 bases and J lost 5, with 20 bases in between.

This chain connects TRBV6-6 to TRBJ2-2; D not certain. Germline lookup yields CDR1 MNHNY and CDR2 SVGAGI (reference sequence). This CDR3 contains 14 residues. V lost 6 bases to trimming and J lost 8 bases, with 16 bases between them. CDR3 in amino acids: CASSHDGPTGELFF. CDR3 DNA sequence: TGTGCCAGCAGCCACGACGGCCCGACTGGGGAGCTGTTTTTT.

The chain is built from TRBV5-1 and TRBJ2-1, with a possible D match to TRBD2 (5 bases). The CDR3 has 15 residues. Trimming stripped 2 bases from V and 9 bases from J, with 18 bases between. The germline V gene has CDR1 SGHRS and CDR2 YFSETQ. CDR3 DNA sequence: TGCGCCAGCAGCTTTTTTTTGGACTCCTCTGCTGAGCAGTTCTTC. Its translation: CASSFFLDSSAEQFF. Full variable domain (remainder filled in from reference TRBV5-1 and TRBJ2-1): KAGVTQTPRYLIKTRGQQVTLSCSPISGHRSVSWYQQTPGQGLQFLFEYFSETQRNKGNFPGRFSGRQFSNSRSEMNVSTLELGDSALYLCASSFFLDSSAEQFFGPGTRLTVL.

This clone appeared once. The CDR3 sequence is CASSWGDHSYNEQFF. CDR3 DNA sequence: TGCGCCAGCAGCTGGGGGGACCACTCCTACAATGAGCAGTTCTTC. V is TRBV5-1 and J is TRBJ2-1; D perhaps matches TRBD2 (6 bases). Germline V lookup: CDR1 SGHRS, CDR2 YFSETQ. The ends were cut back, 3 bases at V and 0 bases at J, with 10 bases in the middle. The CDR3 covers 15 residues.

J is TRBJ1-5 and V is TRBV6-2 or TRBV6-3; unclear D gene. V was clipped by 6 bases and J by 1 base, with 16 bases between them. CDR1 and CDR2 (germline): MNHEY, SVGEGT. The CDR3 has 16 residues. The CDR3 here is CASSSWGEESNQPQHF. As DNA, the CDR3 is TGTGCCAGCAGCTCGTGGGGAGAGGAGAGCAATCAGCCCCAGCATTTT.

This sequence joins TRBV7-3 and TRBJ2-2; TRBD2 agrees at 8 bases. The CDR3 totals 16 residues. Germline-derived CDR1 and CDR2 are SGHTA and FQGTGA. After removal of 5 bases from V and 5 bases from J, the junction contained 10 bases not matched to a gene. Here the CDR3 reads CASSPLGAGGTGELFF. CDR3 in DNA: TGTGCCAGCAGCCCTCTGGGGGCGGGGGGAACCGGGGAGCTGTTTTTT.

The chain combines TRBV29-1 with TRBJ1-2; 10 bases agree with TRBD1. The germline V gene has CDR1 SQVTM and CDR2 ANQGSEA. The CDR3 runs to 12 residues. The junction had 4 bases not matched to a gene; V was cut back by 7 bases and J by 5 bases. CDR3 in amino acids: CSARQGAYGYTF. The CDR3 DNA follows: TGCAGCGCCCGACAGGGGGCTTATGGCTACACCTTC.

This sequence joins TRBV5-5 and TRBJ1-3, with a weak D call TRBD1 (5 bases). Trimming took off 6 bases at V and 0 bases at J, with 16 bases between the two ends. The CDR3 contains 16 residues. CDR1 is SGHKS and CDR2 is YYEKEE in the germline V gene (reference sequence). The CDR3 reads CASTRRGPDSGNTIYF. The CDR3 nucleotides are TGTGCCAGCACCCGGAGGGGCCCAGACTCTGGAAACACCATATATTTT.

Turning to this clone: An end of the junction does not agree with germline; a read error may underlie this. The chain links TRBV30 to TRBJ1-2; D might be TRBD1 (6 bases). This CDR3 region has 12 residues. CDR1 and CDR2 from the germline V gene are GTSNPN and SVGIG (reference sequence). The CDR3 DNA is TGTGCCTGGAGTGGGGGGCTTGGGGACAACCTCTTC. Its translation is CAWSGGLGDNLF.

This clone has only a few counts. The V call is TRBV6-5, the J call TRBJ2-7, with TRBD2 matching over 9 bases. CDR1 MNHEY and CDR2 SVGAGI come from the germline V gene. V lost 2 bases to trimming and J lost 0 bases; unmatched junction nucleotides: 5. The CDR3 runs 16 residues. The CDR3 loop is CASSYGLAGSSYEQYF. The CDR3 nucleotides are TGTGCCAGCAGTTACGGTCTAGCGGGGAGCTCCTACGAGCAGTACTTC.

The gene calls are TRBV2 and TRBJ2-1; weak D call: TRBD1 (6 bases). CDR3 length: 15 amino acids. V shed 8 bases and J shed 8 bases, with 22 bases lying between them. The germline CDR1 and CDR2 sequences are SNHLY and FYNNEI. The DNA for the CDR3 is TGTGCCAGCTCTGGTGGGCAGGGGATTGGCGATGAGCAGTTCTTC. Its protein product is CASSGGQGIGDEQFF. Based on the CDR3 plus reference TRBV2 and TRBJ2-1, the full variable domain is EPEVTQTPSHQVTQMGQEVILRCVPISNHLYFYWYRQILGQKVEFLVSFYNNEISEKSEIFDDQFSVERPDGSNFTLKIRSTKLEDSAMYFCASSGGQGIGDEQFFGPGTRLTVL.

V usage is TRBV7-9 and J usage is TRBJ2-1, with a tentative D call TRBD1 (5 bases). The CDR3 contains 15 residues. The germline V and J ends were trimmed by 5 bases and 5 bases, with 16 bases remaining between them. Germline CDR1 SEHNR, CDR2 FQNEAQ (reference sequence). The CDR3 loop reads CASSQRGSSHNEQFF. CDR3 nucleotides: TGTGCCAGCAGCCAAAGGGGATCTAGTCACAATGAGCAGTTCTTC.